Detailed here is one TCR beta chain. Its specificity is not known. This entry is derived from a study of cytomegalovirus exposure and HLA in healthy donors. Study as a whole: As an earlier analysis found, around 170 million T cells yielded 117 million unique TCR beta sequences. Findings of the study overall: A later analysis reportedly found fewer N-insertions in an Asian-associated ancestry cluster than the approximately 670-donor mean. Being productive about 87% or about 30% of the time was typical of most TCR beta V segments in an earlier analysis.

The PCR employed 60 Vbeta primers together with 13 Jbeta primers. Profiling relied on immunoSEQ multiplex PCR, and the TCRdb table lists in-frame clones only, not all of them. This sample has 100,000 to 130,000 clones, with less than 85% found just once. Sequencing was carried out using PBMCs. The clonotype comes from a middle-aged woman in good health and CMV-seropositive.

The CDR3 sequence is CASSLARQGLNTEAFF. The CDR3 DNA reads as TGCGCCAGCAGCTTGGCCCGACAGGGGCTGAACACTGAAGCTTTCTTT. The J gene is TRBJ1-1, the V gene TRBV5-1, with TRBD1 matching 8 bases. This CDR3 region has 16 residues. Unmatched junction bases numbered 4, after V lost 0 bases and J lost 0 bases. Germline-derived CDR1 and CDR2 are SGHRS and YFSETQ.